The 19 T cell receptor beta chains presented below share a single source sample, sequenced in a study of identical twins. TCRdb fed the 5' RACE reads into MiXCR, producing one record per CDR3 protein. The table includes 550,000 to 700,000 distinct CDR3 sequences, 21% detected once. The data were also submitted as part of a second study, on T cells expressing NK-cell markers.

What was sequenced was PBMCs. Receptors originate from a woman between 18 and 30 years old in good health.

This chain joins TRBV4-3 and TRBJ2-1; 8 bases are shared with TRBD2. CDR1 and CDR2 (germline): LGHNA, YSLEER. CDR3 length: 14 amino acids. The J segment lost 5 bases and the V segment lost 9 bases, leaving 9 bases of the junction unmatched. The CDR3 loop reads CASGTRVGNNEQFF. The CDR3 DNA follows: TGCGCCAGTGGGACTAGAGTTGGGAACAATGAGCAGTTCTTC.

This clonotype was seen a handful of times. V gene TRBV25-1 combines with J gene TRBJ2-7; TRBD1 matches 8 bases. The germline gives CDR1 MGHDK, CDR2 SYGVNS. CDR3 size: 13 residues. Trimming cost V 2 bases and J 5 bases; bases outside gene matches: 2. CDR3 sequence reads: CASSEPGGHEQYF. The DNA of the CDR3 is TGTGCCAGCAGTGAACCAGGGGGCCACGAGCAGTACTTC.

This clonotype has a handful of counts. The chain uses TRBV12-3 or TRBV12-4 and TRBJ2-6; D tentatively fits TRBD1 or TRBD2 (5 bases each). V was trimmed by 7 bases and J by 1 base, leaving 11 bases between them. The CDR3 spans 15 residues. The CDR3 DNA reads TGTGCCAGCACCTTCTGGGGGTCTGGGGCCAACGTCCTGACTTTC. This sequence encodes CASTFWGSGANVLTF.

The rearrangement joins TRBV12-3 or TRBV12-4 to TRBJ1-6; TRBD1 aligns across 8 bases. This CDR3 is 15 amino acids long. The V gene end was trimmed by 5 bases and the J gene end by 7 bases; junction bases not matched to a gene: 7. In DNA, the CDR3 is TGTGCCAGCAGTCCCAGGACAGGGAGGAATTCACCCCTCCACTTT. Its translation: CASSPRTGRNSPLHF.

The chain couples TRBV7-8 to TRBJ2-2, with 9 bases fitting TRBD2. The germline gives CDR1 SGHVS, CDR2 FQNEAQ. The V and J ends lost 3 bases and 7 bases, in that order; junction bases with no gene match: 9. The CDR3 has 16 amino acids. CDR3 coding DNA: TGTGCCAGCAGCTTGATAGCGGGAGTGTATGGCGGGGAGCTGTTTTTT. It translates to CASSLIAGVYGGELFF.

The gene calls are TRBV20-1 and TRBJ2-1; 8 positions agree with TRBD2. CDR3 length: 14 residues. Germline V gene sequence: CDR1 DFQATT, CDR2 SNEGSKA (reference sequence). CDR3 residues: CSTSGTSFYNEQFF. The CDR3 nucleotides are TGCAGCACCTCCGGGACTAGTTTCTACAATGAGCAGTTCTTC.

This clonotype came up a few times. The chain recombines TRBV2 with TRBJ2-3; 9 positions match TRBD2. Germline lookup yields CDR1 SNHLY and CDR2 FYNNEI. J gave up 2 bases and V 8 bases, and 5 bases lay outside the gene matches. The CDR3 runs 14 residues. CDR3 sequence reads: CASRLAGYTDTQYF. The CDR3 nucleotides read TGTGCCAGCCGGCTAGCGGGGTACACAGATACGCAGTATTTT.

This clonotype was counted between two and nine times. The rearrangement links TRBV20-1 to TRBJ1-1; TRBD1 might be the D (5 bases). The CDR3 runs 14 residues. V lost 1 base, J lost 1 base, and 10 bases lay in between. Per the germline V gene, CDR1 is DFQATT and CDR2 is SNEGSKA (reference sequence). For the CDR3, the DNA is TGCAGTGCTAGAGGAGTGGGGCGGAACACTGAAGCTTTCTTT. It codes for CSARGVGRNTEAFF.

The chain has TRBV5-5 and TRBJ2-1; 8 bases map to TRBD2. Germline CDR1 SGHKS, CDR2 YYEKEE (reference sequence). The CDR3 is 15 amino acids. The V gene end was trimmed by 3 bases and the J gene end by 3 bases; junction bases not matched to a gene: 5. The CDR3 nucleotides read TGTGCCAGCAGCTCGGTAGCGGGACTCTACAATGAGCAGTTCTTC. Translation gives CASSSVAGLYNEQFF.

This clonotype was found many times. The chain joins TRBV20-1 to TRBJ2-3; possibly TRBD2 for D (6 bases). The germline CDR1 and CDR2 sequences are DFQATT and SNEGSKA (reference sequence). The CDR3 has 14 residues. Trimming took off 3 bases at V and 4 bases at J, with 14 bases between the two ends. The chain's CDR3 is CSARRGRAADTQYF. The DNA for the CDR3 is TGCAGTGCTAGGCGGGGCCGAGCGGCAGATACGCAGTATTTT.

This clonotype was counted many times. The chain links TRBV12-3 or TRBV12-4 to TRBJ2-3; D unclear. CDR3 length: 10 residues. V shed 4 bases and J shed 8 bases, with 4 bases lying between them. The CDR3 region has the DNA TGTGCCAGCAGTTCCGGTACGCAGTATTTT. Translation gives CASSSGTQYF.

This clonotype showed up just a few times. The genes are TRBV7-3 and TRBJ2-1; TRBD2 matches at 14 bases. CDR1 is SGHTA, CDR2 FQGTGA, per germline. V shed 4 bases and J 5 bases; nucleotides not matched to a gene: 7. The CDR3 runs 17 residues. CDR3 in DNA: TGTGCCAGCAGCTCTAGACTAGCGGGGGGGCGGGACAATGAGCAGTTCTTC. This encodes CASSSRLAGGRDNEQFF.

CDR3 bases: TGCGCCAGCAGCCAAGAAATGGAGCGGACCTACAATGAGCAGTTCTTC. Translating gives CASSQEMERTYNEQFF. The chain uses TRBV4-3 and TRBJ2-1; possibly TRBD2 for D (5 bases). Germline CDR1 is LGHNA and CDR2 is YSLEER. The CDR3 has 16 residues. V was shortened by 0 bases and J by 2 bases, with 11 bases between the two germline ends.

The chain recombines TRBV29-1 with TRBJ2-7, with D unclear. The CDR3 sequence is 12 residues long. With 4 bases removed from V and 2 bases from J, the gap between germline ends came to 9 bases. Per germline, CDR1 SQVTM and CDR2 ANQGSEA. The CDR3: CSVGLTAYEQYF. The DNA for the CDR3 is TGCAGCGTTGGCCTTACAGCCTACGAGCAGTACTTC.

This clonotype occurred a few times. V gene TRBV20-1 combines with J gene TRBJ2-1, with 9 positions matching TRBD2. Germline V CDR1 and CDR2: DFQATT, SNEGSKA (reference sequence). V dropped 3 bases and J dropped 8; count of bases not matched to a gene: 5. The CDR3 spans 13 residues. The CDR3 here is CSARRGGGYEQFF. CDR3 coding DNA: TGCAGTGCTAGGCGGGGGGGCGGGTATGAGCAGTTCTTC.

The J gene is TRBJ1-2, the V gene TRBV18; a weak D match, TRBD1 (6 bases). V was clipped by 2 bases and J by 8 bases, with 9 bases between them. The germline gives CDR1 KGHSH, CDR2 LQKENI. This CDR3 region has 12 residues. The CDR3 DNA reads as TGTGCCAGCTCACCAAGGACAGTCGGCTACACCTTC. Protein: CASSPRTVGYTF.

This clonotype was observed a handful of times. The chain links TRBV5-1 to TRBJ1-1; D is unresolved. The V gene lost 5 bases and the J gene lost 3 bases, with 8 bases spanning the gap. The CDR3 spans 12 residues. Per germline, CDR1 SGHRS and CDR2 YFSETQ. The CDR3 loop reads CASRRVDTEAFF. The CDR3 DNA sequence: TGCGCCAGCAGAAGAGTGGACACTGAAGCTTTCTTT.

The CDR3 is CASSPEAQPGRVRELFF. The CDR3 bases are TGTGCCAGCAGCCCAGAGGCCCAGCCAGGGAGGGTCCGGGAGCTGTTTTTT. The chain recombines TRBV7-2 with TRBJ2-2; 7 bases agree with TRBD2. The germline gives CDR1 SGHTA, CDR2 FQGNSA. The CDR3 length is 17 residues. V lost 5 bases, J lost 9 bases, and 18 bases stayed unmatched.

The genes are TRBV13 and TRBJ2-7; 13 bases fit TRBD2. The CDR3 consists of 16 residues. After removal of 5 bases from V and 6 bases from J, the junction contained 10 bases not matched to a gene. Germline loops: CDR1 PRHDT, CDR2 FYEKMQ (reference sequence). CDR3 residues: CASSRGLAGVRGEQYF. DNA of the CDR3: TGTGCCAGCAGCCGAGGACTAGCGGGAGTGCGAGGCGAGCAGTACTTC.